A single sample gave rise to the 15 T cell receptor beta chains below, sequenced in a study of identical twins. TCRdb processed the 5' RACE reads anew with MiXCR; each CDR3 protein has one entry. The sample has approximately 890,000 distinct CDR3 sequences, more than 9% seen once; the top ten hold about 1.5%. These data also featured in a second study, about yellow fever vaccine responses in identical twins.

The sequencing sample was made of PBMCs. These receptors originate from a woman between 18 and 30 years old in good health.

The J gene is TRBJ2-2, the V gene TRBV7-8, with D hard to call. In germline, CDR1 is SGHVS, CDR2 FQNEAQ. CDR3 length: 16 amino acids. V lost 1 base and J lost 6, with 15 bases in between. The CDR3 loop reads CASSLDGPGVAGELFF. CDR3 DNA: TGTGCCAGCAGCTTAGACGGACCCGGCGTCGCCGGGGAGCTGTTTTTT.

This clonotype was detected a few times. This chain uses TRBV9 with TRBJ2-5; a possible D gene is TRBD2 (6 bases). There are 13 residues in the CDR3. Between the trimmed V and J ends, which lost 7 bases and 8 bases, there was a span of 18 bases. Per germline, CDR1 SGDLS and CDR2 YYNGEE. This chain's CDR3 is CASAGPTKSTQYF. Here the CDR3 DNA reads TGTGCCAGCGCGGGACCAACCAAGAGTACCCAGTACTTC.

The sample holds a few counts of this clonotype. The CDR3 loop reads CASSSRSGGEAFF. CDR3 bases: TGTGCCAGCAGTTCCCGCTCGGGGGGTGAAGCTTTCTTT. The genes are TRBV12-3 or TRBV12-4 and TRBJ1-1; D is possibly TRBD1 (5 bases). The ends were cut back, 4 bases at V and 7 bases at J, with 13 bases in the middle. This CDR3 is built from 13 residues.

This clonotype was seen a few times. The chain combines TRBV2 with TRBJ1-1; 7 positions match TRBD1. The CDR3 runs to 15 residues. The germline V gene encodes CDR1 SNHLY and CDR2 FYNNEI. Trimming at V came to 8 bases and at J to 0 bases, leaving 9 bases not matched to a gene. This CDR3 is CASSERRGMNTEAFF. The CDR3 DNA follows: TGTGCCAGCTCGGAACGCAGGGGGATGAACACTGAAGCTTTCTTT.

In this sample, this clonotype turned up a few times. This rearrangement joins TRBV10-3 to TRBJ2-1, with 10 positions matching TRBD2. Per germline, CDR1 ENHRY and CDR2 SYGVKD. The CDR3 is 18 amino acids. The V and J ends lost 10 bases and 9 bases, in that order; junction bases with no gene match: 24. The DNA for the CDR3 is TGTGCCACAGAGCCCTCCCTCTTGGCTAGCGGGAGAGGGGCTGAGCAGTTCTTC. It translates to CATEPSLLASGRGAEQFF.

The rearrangement joins TRBV5-1 to TRBJ2-7; 8 nucleotides line up with TRBD2. Unmatched junction bases numbered 14, after V lost 2 bases and J lost 1 base. CDR1 is SGHRS, CDR2 YFSETQ, per germline. The CDR3 extends over 18 amino acids. The CDR3 is CASSFTSHKRESSYEQYF. For the CDR3, the DNA is TGCGCCAGCAGCTTCACGAGTCACAAGCGGGAGAGTTCCTACGAGCAGTACTTC.

This chain connects TRBV3-1 to TRBJ2-7; tentative D call: TRBD2 (6 bases). The CDR3 is made up of 14 amino acids. V lost 5 bases to trimming and J lost 6 bases, with 17 bases between them. The germline V gene has CDR1 LGHDT and CDR2 YNNKEL (reference sequence). The CDR3 bases are TGTGCCAGCAGCTTTACCGGGACTCGCATCGAGCAGTACTTC. Translation: CASSFTGTRIEQYF.

This clonotype was counted at least ten times. This chain links TRBV12-3 or TRBV12-4 with TRBJ1-5, with unresolved D. V was cut by 4 bases and J by 4 bases, with 8 bases left in between. This CDR3 contains 13 residues. The CDR3 protein is CASSSGVNQPQHF. CDR3 DNA sequence: TGTGCCAGCAGTTCCGGTGTGAATCAGCCCCAGCATTTT.

The chain combines TRBV10-3 with TRBJ2-2; D is perhaps TRBD2 (7 bases). Germline V gene data show CDR1 as ENHRY and CDR2 as SYGVKD. CDR3 size: 19 residues. V was shortened by 10 bases and J by 0 bases, with 27 bases between the two germline ends. The CDR3 protein is CATRAGGPQRGANTGELFF. The CDR3 region has the DNA TGTGCCACCCGGGCCGGGGGGCCCCAGAGGGGGGCGAACACCGGGGAGCTGTTTTTT.

In its sample, this clonotype was seen a few times. The genes are TRBV10-3 and TRBJ2-1; 14 nucleotides agree with TRBD2. Germline CDR1 is ENHRY and CDR2 is SYGVKD. V shed 7 bases, J shed 7 bases, and the junction held 12 bases outside the gene matches. The CDR3 is 17 amino acids. CDR3 sequence (DNA): TGTGCCATCAAGACTAGCGGGGGGGCCGGTATCGGGAATGAGCAGTTCTTC. Protein product: CAIKTSGGAGIGNEQFF.

The sample holds a few counts of this clonotype. The chain employs TRBV23-1 and TRBJ2-1; tentative D call: TRBD2 (5 bases). TRBV23-1 falls under the ORF class, with uncertain function. V was trimmed by 10 bases and J by 0 bases, leaving 10 bases between them. The CDR3 has 13 amino acids. The CDR3 DNA is TGCGCCATCCCTAGCCACTCCTACAATGAGCAGTTCTTC. It translates to CAIPSHSYNEQFF.

This clonotype has only a few counts. The chain links TRBV4-2 to TRBJ1-4, with a tentative D call TRBD1 (6 bases). The CDR3 runs to 18 residues. CDR1 is LGHNA, CDR2 YNFKEQ, per germline. Trimming removed 4 bases at V and 4 bases at J, with 22 bases between. The CDR3: CASSRGAGFGTFNEKLFF. The CDR3 DNA reads as TGTGCCAGCAGCCGGGGGGCAGGGTTTGGGACATTTAATGAAAAACTGTTTTTT.

This clonotype has only a few counts. V gene TRBV7-9 combines with J gene TRBJ2-7, with D tentatively TRBD1 or TRBD2 (6 bases each). With 1 base removed from V and 3 bases from J, the gap between germline ends came to 13 bases. Germline CDR1 and CDR2: SEHNR and FQNEAQ (reference sequence). This CDR3 spans 15 amino acids. CDR3 protein: CASSLVRGGNYEQYF. The DNA of the CDR3 is TGTGCCAGCAGCTTAGTCAGGGGAGGTAACTACGAGCAGTACTTC. Together with reference TRBV7-9 and TRBJ2-7, the CDR3 gives the full variable domain: DTGVSQNPRHKITKRGQNVTFRCDPISEHNRLYWYRQTLGQGPEFLTYFQNEAQLEKSRLLSDRFSAERPKGSFSTLEIQRTEQGDSAMYLCASSLVRGGNYEQYFGPGTRLTVT.

The J gene is TRBJ2-2, the V gene TRBV6-5; D not resolved. Germline values: CDR1 MNHEY, CDR2 SVGAGI. Deletions cut 2 bases from V and 0 bases from J, with 7 bases between. This CDR3 comprises 15 residues. The CDR3 region has the DNA TGTGCCAGCAGTTACACCCATTCGAACACCGGGGAGCTGTTTTTT. It codes for CASSYTHSNTGELFF.

This clonotype was counted only a few times. The chain links TRBV6-1 to TRBJ1-3, with a weak D call TRBD1 (5 bases). The CDR3 spans 18 residues. Germline V gives CDR1 MNHNS, CDR2 SASEGT. The V end was cut by 6 bases, the J end by 2 bases, with 23 bases between. The CDR3 DNA follows: TGTGCCAGCAGAGCCACGCCGGCGAGGGGCTCCCCTGGAAACACCATATATTTT. Translating it yields CASRATPARGSPGNTIYF.